The following is a T cell receptor (beta chain) sequence with its context. The data originate from a study of graft-versus-host responses after intestinal transplantation. General study points: High graft-versus-host to host-versus-graft T cell clonal ratios marked allografts of patients with graft-donor macrochimerism.

The plating included about 200,000 irradiated, violet-dye-labeled stimulator cells together with about 200,000 CFSE-labeled responder cells. Researchers sorted proliferating CFSE-low CD3+CD4+ and CD3+CD8+ responders once the reaction had finished. TCRdb's copy holds only in-frame clones and misses some; the assay was immunoSEQ multiplex PCR. The repertoire has some 13,000 clones, approximately 30% of them found once; the top ten carry around 5.4%. The V and J ends lost 3 bases and 6 bases respectively, with 7 bases between them. The CDR3 runs to 12 residues. Germline CDR1 and CDR2: MNHEY and SMNVEV (reference sequence).

The TCR originated in a human patient who received an intestinal transplant. The specimen comprised alloreactive CD4+ T cells from a mixed lymphocyte reaction culture, sampled before intestinal transplant. The subset here: CFSE-low proliferating T cells sorted from roughly 6-day pre-transplant mixed lymphocyte reaction (GvH or HvG direction). The J gene is TRBJ2-3, the V gene TRBV27; TRBD2 is a possible D gene (6 bases). CDR3 sequence: CASSFAGDTQYF. CDR3 nucleotide sequence: TGTGCCAGCAGTTTTGCGGGGGATACGCAGTATTTT.